The source of this T cell receptor beta chain is a study of T cell responses to AZD1222 COVID-19 vaccine. Study as a whole: Doses given second, at about 4 or about 12 weeks, were pooled.

Findings and limits, study-wide: In the spike-specific TCR repertoire, nearly half reportedly target unmutated variant regions.

Concerning this clone itself: The antigen is not known.

The length of the CDR3 is 15 residues. With 0 bases clipped from V and 6 bases from J, the junction kept 6 bases outside the gene matches. CDR1 is SGHRS and CDR2 is YFSETQ in the germline V gene. Method: immunoSEQ multiplex PCR; TCRdb's copy keeps in-frame clones and lacks some. This sample has 120,000 to 150,000 clones; approximately 88% occur once, and the top ten carry about 15%. The sequenced sample was peripheral blood, obtained on day 0 of AZD1222 vaccination. This chain uses TRBV5-1 with TRBJ2-1, with TRBD2 matching over 7 bases. The receptor's source is an adult in good health. DNA of the CDR3: TGCGCCAGCAGCTTGGGCGGGGGTTACTCCAATGAGCAGTTCTTC. Its protein product is CASSLGGGYSNEQFF.